Listed below are T cell receptor beta chains from one sample, sequenced in a study of blood T cell repertoires in COVID-19. The protocol was immunoSEQ multiplex PCR, while the TCRdb copy is restricted to in-frame clones and leaves out a portion. Here the sample spans 85,000 to 100,000 clones, 70% to 90% being singletons. Sequenced material: peripheral blood. The receptors stem from a man aged 50 to 59 with COVID-19, enrolled during active disease. CDR3s include the opening cysteine and the closing phenylalanine or tryptophan.

TRBV2	CASSLTGDLGYTF
TRBV9	CASSVEGTGSTGELFF
TRBV7-9	CASSLGGRGRNEQFF
TRBV6-1	CASSEVGRPGTIYF
TRBV7-9	CASSSEREFFNYGYTF
TRBV24-1	CATSDQSSGNQPQHF
TRBV6-5	CASSYSMDREGDEQYF
TRBV29-1	CSGTTGSYTF
TRBV30	CAWSTGGHSGEQYF
TRBV19	CASSRDRAYNEQFF
TRBV12-3/TRBV12-4	CASSSVFYEQYF
TRBV6-5	CASSGGAAGNTIYF
TRBV3-1/TRBV3-2	CASSQDPQPSPLHF
TRBV28	CASSLSGPGGETQYF
TRBV6-5	CASSYSNTGSGTEAFF
TRBV10-2	CASTLRGGGTEAFF
TRBV5-1	CASSFSGQGPYNEQFF
TRBV27	CASSLLSLSGELFF
TRBV7-8	CASSRRGEQYF
TRBV6-5	CASSYTQGAGTEAFF
TRBV6-4	CASSDSSGTNEQFF
TRBV5-5	CASSYTGGASPLHF
TRBV28	CASSLGGQGNQPQHF
TRBV28	CASSSNREVMTQHF
TRBV3-1/TRBV3-2	CASSLGLDSGELFF
TRBV28	CASSLAGGSYNEQFF
TRBV6-5	CASSYQISFEKLFF
TRBV5-1	CASSFGRGQINSPLHF
TRBV6-1	CASSEADISGNTIYF